This note documents a single T cell receptor beta chain sequence. Its specificity is unknown. The CDR3 has 13 residues. CDR1 LNHDA and CDR2 SQIVND come from the germline V gene (reference sequence). Trimming removed 3 bases at V and 1 base at J, with 6 bases between. This entry comes from a study of beta chain features in type 1 diabetes. Findings and caveats of the study: Shorter TCRB CDR3s, moderately but significantly so, were found in Type 1 diabetes patients in all four CD4+ subsets. Researchers reported that naive, central memory and Treg TCRB repertoires appeared more similar in patients than in healthy donors.

Every bit of the isolated RNA underwent reverse transcription, so sequencing read expressed TCRB transcripts. Produced via immunoSEQ multiplex PCR; TCRdb's table is partial and in-frame only. The table records roughly 47,000 clones, 35% to 55% of them present only once. Once sorted, every population was more than 95% pure. The sample taken for sequencing was stem cell memory CD4+ T cells from blood. The gene calls are TRBV19 and TRBJ1-1; D not certain. This clonotype was obtained from a young man with type 1 diabetes. The CDR3 DNA is TGTGCCAGTAGTATCCCCGGGAACACTGAAGCTTTCTTT. Its protein is CASSIPGNTEAFF.